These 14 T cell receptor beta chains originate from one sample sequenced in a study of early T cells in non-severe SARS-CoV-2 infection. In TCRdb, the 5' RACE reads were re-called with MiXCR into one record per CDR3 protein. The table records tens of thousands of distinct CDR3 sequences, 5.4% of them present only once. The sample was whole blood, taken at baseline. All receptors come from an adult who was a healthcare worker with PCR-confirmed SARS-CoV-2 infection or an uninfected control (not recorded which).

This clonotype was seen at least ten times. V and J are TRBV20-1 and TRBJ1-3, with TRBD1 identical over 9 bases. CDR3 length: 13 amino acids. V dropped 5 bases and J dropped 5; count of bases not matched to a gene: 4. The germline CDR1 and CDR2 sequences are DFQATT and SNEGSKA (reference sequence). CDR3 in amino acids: CSAADRGRNTIYF. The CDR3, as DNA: TGCAGTGCTGCGGACAGGGGTCGAAACACCATATATTTT.

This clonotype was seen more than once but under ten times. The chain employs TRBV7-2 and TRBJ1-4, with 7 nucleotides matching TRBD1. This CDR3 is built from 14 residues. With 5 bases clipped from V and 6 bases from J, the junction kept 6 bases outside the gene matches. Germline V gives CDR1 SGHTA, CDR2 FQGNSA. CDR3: CASSDRVHDEKLFF. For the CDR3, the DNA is TGTGCCAGCAGCGACAGGGTTCACGATGAAAAACTGTTTTTT. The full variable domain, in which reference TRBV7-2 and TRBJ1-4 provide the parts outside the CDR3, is GAGVSQSPSNKVTEKGKDVELRCDPISGHTALYWYRQSLGQGLEFLIYFQGNSAPDKSGLPSDRFSAERTGGSVSTLTIQRTQQEDSAVYLCASSDRVHDEKLFFGSGTQLSVL.

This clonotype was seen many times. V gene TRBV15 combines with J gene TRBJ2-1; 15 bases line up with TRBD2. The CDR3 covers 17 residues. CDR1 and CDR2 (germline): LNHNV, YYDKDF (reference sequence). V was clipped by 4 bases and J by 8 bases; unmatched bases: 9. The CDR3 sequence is CATSIPRTSGRAYEQFF. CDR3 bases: TGTGCCACCAGCATCCCAAGGACTAGCGGGAGGGCCTATGAGCAGTTCTTC.

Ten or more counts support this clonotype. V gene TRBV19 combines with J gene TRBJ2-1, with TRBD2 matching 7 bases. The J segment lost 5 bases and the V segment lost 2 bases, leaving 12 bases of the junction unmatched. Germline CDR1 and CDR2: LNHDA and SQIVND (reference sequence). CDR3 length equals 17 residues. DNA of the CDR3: TGTGCCAGTAGTATACCGCCCGTCTGGCGGGAGAACAATGAGCAGTTCTTC. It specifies CASSIPPVWRENNEQFF.

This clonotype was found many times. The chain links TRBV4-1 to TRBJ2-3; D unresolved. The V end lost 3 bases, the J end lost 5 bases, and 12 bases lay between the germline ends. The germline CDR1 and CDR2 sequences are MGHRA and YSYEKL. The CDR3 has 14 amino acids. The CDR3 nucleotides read TGCGCCAGCAGCCATCCCGAGACGGTAGATACGCAGTATTTT. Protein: CASSHPETVDTQYF.

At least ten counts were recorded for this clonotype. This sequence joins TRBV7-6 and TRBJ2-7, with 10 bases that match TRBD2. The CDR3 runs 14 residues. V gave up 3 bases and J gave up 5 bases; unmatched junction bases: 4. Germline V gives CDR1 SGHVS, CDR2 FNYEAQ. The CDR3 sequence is CASSFGGTSDEQYF. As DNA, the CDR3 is TGTGCCAGCAGCTTCGGGGGGACTAGCGACGAGCAGTACTTC. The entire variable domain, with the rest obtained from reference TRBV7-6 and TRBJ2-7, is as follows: GAGVSQSPRYKVTKRGQDVALRCDPISGHVSLYWYRQALGQGPEFLTYFNYEAQQDKSGLPNDRFSAERPEGSISTLTIQRTEQRDSAMYRCASSFGGTSDEQYFGPGTRLTVT.

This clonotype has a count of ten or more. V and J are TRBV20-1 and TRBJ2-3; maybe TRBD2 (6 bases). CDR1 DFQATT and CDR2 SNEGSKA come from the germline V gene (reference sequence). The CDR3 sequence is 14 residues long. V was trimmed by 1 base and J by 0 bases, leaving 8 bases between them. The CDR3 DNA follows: TGCAGTGCTAGAGGCGGGACTAGCACAGATACGCAGTATTTT. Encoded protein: CSARGGTSTDTQYF.

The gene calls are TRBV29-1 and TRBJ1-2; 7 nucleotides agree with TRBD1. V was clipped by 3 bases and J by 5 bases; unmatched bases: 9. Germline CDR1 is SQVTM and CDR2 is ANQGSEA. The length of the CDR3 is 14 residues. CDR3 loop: CSVDGTDDGYGYTF. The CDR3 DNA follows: TGCAGCGTTGATGGGACAGATGATGGGTATGGCTACACCTTC.

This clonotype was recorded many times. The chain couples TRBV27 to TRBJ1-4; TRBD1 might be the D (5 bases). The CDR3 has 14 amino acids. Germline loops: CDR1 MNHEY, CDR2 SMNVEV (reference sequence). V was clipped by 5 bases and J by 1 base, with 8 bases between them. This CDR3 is CASSTGLTNEKLFF. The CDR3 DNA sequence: TGTGCCAGCAGTACAGGATTAACTAATGAAAAACTGTTTTTT.

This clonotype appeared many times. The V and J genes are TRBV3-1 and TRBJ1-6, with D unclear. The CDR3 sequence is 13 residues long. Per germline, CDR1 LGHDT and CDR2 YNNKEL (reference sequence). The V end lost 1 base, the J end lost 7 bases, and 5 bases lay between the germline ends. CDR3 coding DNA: TGTGCCAGCAGCCAAGTCTGGAATTCACCCCTCCACTTT. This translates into CASSQVWNSPLHF.

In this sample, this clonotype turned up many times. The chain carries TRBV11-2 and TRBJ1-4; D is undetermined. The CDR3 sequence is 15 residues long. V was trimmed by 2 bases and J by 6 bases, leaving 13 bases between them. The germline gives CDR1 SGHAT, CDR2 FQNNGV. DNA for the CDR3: TGTGCCAGCAGCTTATGGGTGGTTCGGGATGAAAAACTGTTTTTT. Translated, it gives CASSLWVVRDEKLFF.

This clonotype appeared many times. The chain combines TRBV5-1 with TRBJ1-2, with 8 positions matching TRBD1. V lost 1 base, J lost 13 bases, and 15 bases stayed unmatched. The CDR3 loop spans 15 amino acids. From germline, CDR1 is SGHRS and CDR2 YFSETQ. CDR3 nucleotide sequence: TGCGCCAGCAGCTTGAAACAGGACAGGGAGGGTAAAAGCACCTTC. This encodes CASSLKQDREGKSTF.

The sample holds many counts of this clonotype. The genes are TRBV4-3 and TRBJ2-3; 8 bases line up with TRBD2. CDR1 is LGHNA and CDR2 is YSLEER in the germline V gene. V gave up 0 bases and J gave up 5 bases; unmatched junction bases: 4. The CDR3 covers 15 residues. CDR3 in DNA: TGCGCCAGCAGCCAAGAAGTCACTAGCGGAGATACGCAGTATTTT. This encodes CASSQEVTSGDTQYF.

In DNA, the CDR3 is TGTGCCAGCAGCTTAGATCCCGAATTTATCACCCCCTCCCCCTACGAGCAGTACGTC. It codes for CASSLDPEFITPSPYEQYV. The J gene is TRBJ2-7, the V gene TRBV7-2, with D unresolved. The V and J ends lost 1 base and 2 bases respectively, with 24 bases between them. The CDR3 contains 19 residues. The germline V gene has CDR1 SGHTA and CDR2 FQGNSA.